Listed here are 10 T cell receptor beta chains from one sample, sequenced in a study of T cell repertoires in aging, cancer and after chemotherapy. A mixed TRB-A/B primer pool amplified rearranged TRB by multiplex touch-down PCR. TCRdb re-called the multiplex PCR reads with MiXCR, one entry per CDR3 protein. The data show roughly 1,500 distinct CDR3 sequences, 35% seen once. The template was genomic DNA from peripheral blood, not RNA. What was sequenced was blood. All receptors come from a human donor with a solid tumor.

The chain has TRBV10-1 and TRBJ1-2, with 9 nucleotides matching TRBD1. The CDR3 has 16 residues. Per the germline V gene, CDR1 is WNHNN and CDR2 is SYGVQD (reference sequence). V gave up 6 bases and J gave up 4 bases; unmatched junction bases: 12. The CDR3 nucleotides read TGCGCCAGCAGACAGACCCGGGACAGGGAGGGCTATGGCTACACCTTC. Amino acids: CASRQTRDREGYGYTF.

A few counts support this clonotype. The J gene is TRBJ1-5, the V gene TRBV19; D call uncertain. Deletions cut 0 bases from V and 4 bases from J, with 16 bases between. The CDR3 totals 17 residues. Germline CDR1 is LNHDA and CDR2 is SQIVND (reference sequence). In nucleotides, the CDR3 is TGTGCCAGTAGTATAGATCGGGGAGGGAAACGGAATCAGCCCCAGCATTTT. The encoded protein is CASSIDRGGKRNQPQHF.

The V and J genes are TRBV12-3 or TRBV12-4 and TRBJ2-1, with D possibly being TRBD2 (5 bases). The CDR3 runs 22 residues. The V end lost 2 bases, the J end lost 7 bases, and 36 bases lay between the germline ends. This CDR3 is CASSLSRLGASIASIVSNEQFF. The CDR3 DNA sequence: TGTGCCAGCAGTTTAAGCCGTCTCGGCGCCTCGATAGCGTCTATTGTCAGTAATGAGCAGTTCTTC.

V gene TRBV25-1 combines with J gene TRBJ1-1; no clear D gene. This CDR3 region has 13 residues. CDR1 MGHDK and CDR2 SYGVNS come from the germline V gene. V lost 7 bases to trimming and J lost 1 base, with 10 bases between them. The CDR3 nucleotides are TGTGCCAGCACCCGAACTACGAACACTGAAGCTTTCTTT. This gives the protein CASTRTTNTEAFF.

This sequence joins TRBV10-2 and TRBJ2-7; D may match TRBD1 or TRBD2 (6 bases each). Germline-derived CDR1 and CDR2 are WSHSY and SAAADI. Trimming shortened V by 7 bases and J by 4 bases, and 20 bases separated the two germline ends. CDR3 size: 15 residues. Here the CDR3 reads CASMSLEQGGYEQYF. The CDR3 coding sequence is TGCGCCAGCATGAGTTTGGAGCAAGGGGGGTACGAGCAGTACTTC.

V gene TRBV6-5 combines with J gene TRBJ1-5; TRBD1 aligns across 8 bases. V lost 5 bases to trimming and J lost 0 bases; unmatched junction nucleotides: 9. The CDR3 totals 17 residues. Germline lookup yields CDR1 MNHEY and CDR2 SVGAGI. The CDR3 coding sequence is TGTGCCAGCAGTGCCCTCGGACAGGGATATAGCAATCAGCCCCAGCATTTT. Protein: CASSALGQGYSNQPQHF.

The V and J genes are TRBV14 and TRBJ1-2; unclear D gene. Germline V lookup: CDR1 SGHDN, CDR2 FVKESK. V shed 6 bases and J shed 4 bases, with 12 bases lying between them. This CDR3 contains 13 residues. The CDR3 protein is CASSLDWGYGYTF. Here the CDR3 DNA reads TGTGCCAGCAGTCTAGACTGGGGCTATGGCTACACCTTC.

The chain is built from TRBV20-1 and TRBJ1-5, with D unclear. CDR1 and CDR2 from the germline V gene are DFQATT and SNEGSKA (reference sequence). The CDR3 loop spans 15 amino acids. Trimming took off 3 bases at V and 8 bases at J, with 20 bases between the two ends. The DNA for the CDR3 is TGCAGTGCTAGGGAGAACGGTGTCACATTGGAGCCCCAGCATTTT. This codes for CSARENGVTLEPQHF.

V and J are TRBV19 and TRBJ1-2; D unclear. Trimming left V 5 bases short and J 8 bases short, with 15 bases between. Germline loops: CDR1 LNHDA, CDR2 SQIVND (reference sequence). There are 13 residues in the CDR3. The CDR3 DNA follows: TGTGCCAGTAGTCGGGGTACGGACGCCGGCTACACCTTC. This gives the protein CASSRGTDAGYTF.

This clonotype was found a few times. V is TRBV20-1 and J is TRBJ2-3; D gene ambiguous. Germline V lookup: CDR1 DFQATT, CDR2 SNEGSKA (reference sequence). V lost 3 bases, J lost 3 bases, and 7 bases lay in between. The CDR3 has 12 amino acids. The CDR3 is CSARIGTDTQYF. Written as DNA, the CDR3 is TGCAGTGCTAGGATCGGGACAGATACGCAGTATTTT.